The clone carrying this TCR beta chain was counted at least ten times. These data are taken from a study of regulatory T cells in long-lasting Graves disease. Time point given: newly diagnosed GD, antithyroid drugs for less than 3 months. The TCR library was made from RNA extracted from PBMCs. With 0 bases removed from V and 0 bases from J, the gap between germline ends came to 9 bases. Germline V CDR1 and CDR2: SGHRS, YFSETQ. This CDR3 comprises 15 residues. Researchers made TCR beta libraries by using iRepertoire HTBI primers and running Arm-PCR on CDR3 regions. Each CDR3 protein is one row after TCRdb ran MiXCR on the multiplex PCR reads. The sample includes approximately 400,000 distinct CDR3 sequences, more than 12% of them seen just once. The same data also went into a second study, on T cells in Graves' hyperthyroidism and ophthalmopathy. That source reports: Patients aged 18 to 65 had newly diagnosed hyperthyroidism that had lasted under 2 months. Peripheral blood also featured most of the thyroid clonotypes expanded above 0.001.

V usage is TRBV5-1 and J usage is TRBJ1-1; weak D call: TRBD1 (5 bases). The source is a woman in her thirties with Graves disease. The sequencing used peripheral blood mononuclear cells (PBMCs), collected at new diagnosis, from a patient treated with antithyroid drugs. The CDR3: CASSLEGLMNTEAFF. CDR3 nucleotides: TGCGCCAGCAGCTTGGAGGGGTTGATGAACACTGAAGCTTTCTTT.